The 26 T cell receptor beta chains below come from one sample, sequenced in a study of blood T cell repertoires in COVID-19. This table comes from immunoSEQ multiplex PCR, and its TCRdb copy is limited to in-frame clones, with some not included. The table has approximately 170,000 clones, roughly 89% seen once. Material for sequencing was peripheral blood. The receptors shown here come from a man aged 18 to 30 with active or convalescent COVID-19.

The CDR3 region is CASGAWNEKLFF. CDR3 nucleotides: TGTGCCAGTGGAGCTTGGAATGAAAAACTGTTTTTT. The chain recombines TRBV28 with TRBJ1-4, with D unclear. Germline lookup yields CDR1 MDHEN and CDR2 SYDVKM. CDR3 length: 12 residues. Trimming pared 9 bases from V and 5 bases from J, leaving 10 bases between.

The rearrangement uses TRBV6-6 and TRBJ2-3; D is undetermined. V lost 6 bases and J 0 bases, leaving 16 bases between the germline ends. The CDR3 loop spans 16 amino acids. CDR1 is MNHNY, CDR2 SVGAGI, per germline (reference sequence). The CDR3 coding sequence is TGTGCCAGCAGCGGCGGTCTTGGATATAGCACAGATACGCAGTATTTT. It translates to CASSGGLGYSTDTQYF.

The chain combines TRBV5-1 with TRBJ2-1; the D gene is possibly TRBD2 (6 bases). In germline, CDR1 is SGHRS, CDR2 YFSETQ. The CDR3 sequence is 12 residues long. The V end was cut by 6 bases, the J end by 5 bases, with 9 bases between. The CDR3 loop is CASKEGNNEQFF. CDR3 sequence (DNA): TGCGCCAGCAAGGAGGGGAACAATGAGCAGTTCTTC.

The chain carries TRBV29-1 and TRBJ1-1, with a possible D match to TRBD1 (5 bases). CDR3 length equals 12 residues. Germline V gives CDR1 SQVTM, CDR2 ANQGSEA. The CDR3 coding sequence is TGCACCACGAGGGGAGGGAACACTGAAGCTTTCTTT. Translation: CTTRGGNTEAFF.

J is TRBJ2-1 and V is TRBV30, with TRBD1 matching over 7 bases. The germline V gene has CDR1 GTSNPN and CDR2 SVGIG (reference sequence). The CDR3 contains 10 residues. CDR3 protein: CASRQGEQFF. CDR3 in DNA: TGTGCTTCCCGACAGGGCGAGCAGTTCTTC.

This rearrangement joins TRBV9 to TRBJ2-7; D may be TRBD1 (6 bases). The CDR3 extends over 15 amino acids. Per the germline V gene, CDR1 is SGDLS and CDR2 is YYNGEE. V lost 3 bases and J 6 bases, leaving 19 bases between the germline ends. The CDR3: CASSAGDQTGIEQYF. Written as DNA, the CDR3 is TGTGCCAGCAGCGCAGGGGACCAGACGGGGATCGAGCAGTACTTC.

The chain couples TRBV7-8 to TRBJ1-4; tentatively, D is TRBD1 (6 bases). Germline assignment: CDR1 SGHVS and CDR2 FQNEAQ. The CDR3 loop spans 14 amino acids. V lost 4 bases, J lost 4 bases, and 10 bases lay in between. This CDR3 reads CASSWTDHNEKLFF. The CDR3, as DNA: TGTGCCAGCAGCTGGACAGACCATAATGAAAAACTGTTTTTT. The full variable domain, rest sourced from reference TRBV7-8 and TRBJ1-4, is GAGVSQSPRYKVAKRGQDVALRCDPISGHVSLFWYQQALGQGPEFLTYFQNEAQLDKSGLPSDRFFAERPEGSVSTLKIQRTQQEDSAVYLCASSWTDHNEKLFFGSGTQLSVL.

J is TRBJ2-5 and V is TRBV11-3; the D gene is possibly TRBD2 (5 bases). CDR1 is SGHNT, CDR2 YENEEA, per germline. Trimming shortened V by 3 bases and J by 3 bases, and 8 bases separated the two germline ends. The CDR3 runs to 13 residues. CDR3: CASSFPAEETQYF. In DNA, the CDR3 is TGTGCCAGCAGCTTTCCAGCGGAAGAGACCCAGTACTTC.

This chain uses TRBV7-2 with TRBJ2-1, with TRBD2 matching 9 bases. The CDR3 sequence is 15 residues long. Germline V gene sequence: CDR1 SGHTA, CDR2 FQGNSA. V gave up 1 base and J gave up 8 bases; unmatched junction bases: 6. The CDR3 coding sequence is TGTGCCAGCAGCTTAGGTGCGGGAGGGAGTTATGAGCAGTTCTTC. It translates to CASSLGAGGSYEQFF. The whole variable domain, filled in from reference TRBV7-2 and TRBJ2-1, reads GAGVSQSPSNKVTEKGKDVELRCDPISGHTALYWYRQSLGQGLEFLIYFQGNSAPDKSGLPSDRFSAERTGGSVSTLTIQRTQQEDSAVYLCASSLGAGGSYEQFFGPGTRLTVL.

This chain links TRBV7-8 with TRBJ2-3; 12 bases match TRBD2. With 5 bases clipped from V and 4 bases from J, the junction kept 7 bases outside the gene matches. Germline-derived CDR1 and CDR2 are SGHVS and FQNEAQ. The CDR3 sequence is 16 residues long. The CDR3 sequence is CASSLLTSGSPDTQYF. The CDR3 DNA reads as TGTGCCAGCAGCCTACTGACTAGCGGGAGTCCAGATACGCAGTATTTT.

This chain joins TRBV13 and TRBJ2-7; the D is unclear. The CDR3 extends over 16 amino acids. Trimming took off 4 bases at V and 1 base at J, with 17 bases between the two ends. The V gene's germline CDR1 is PRHDT and CDR2 FYEKMQ (reference sequence). Written as DNA, the CDR3 is TGTGCCAGCAGCTCTGAGACTCGACGCCCTTCCTACGAGCAGTACTTC. It is translated as CASSSETRRPSYEQYF.

This rearrangement joins TRBV12-5 to TRBJ1-1, with 8 bases identical to TRBD1. The CDR3 sequence is 15 residues long. With V trimmed by 2 bases and J by 5 bases, 7 bases remained unmatched. The germline V gene has CDR1 LGHNT and CDR2 FRNRAP. The DNA of the CDR3 is TGTGCTAGTGGTTTGCAGAGGACAGGGAATACTGAAGCTTTCTTT. Translated: CASGLQRTGNTEAFF.

The chain joins TRBV6-6 to TRBJ2-7; tentative D call: TRBD2 (5 bases). Germline V lookup: CDR1 MNHNY, CDR2 SVGAGI (reference sequence). The CDR3 is 16 amino acids. V lost 0 bases to trimming and J lost 6 bases, with 18 bases between them. CDR3 residues: CASSYSTGTASPEQYF. CDR3 DNA sequence: TGTGCCAGCAGTTACTCGACGGGAACGGCCTCTCCCGAGCAGTACTTC.

The chain is built from TRBV18 and TRBJ2-7; the match to TRBD1 covers 12 bases. The V and J ends lost 5 bases and 13 bases, in that order; junction bases with no gene match: 12. The CDR3 covers 14 residues. Germline CDR1 and CDR2: KGHSH and LQKENI. For the CDR3, the DNA is TGTGCCAGCTCAAAGCCGGGACAGGGGGCCCGGTTATACGTC. It encodes CASSKPGQGARLYV.

The chain uses TRBV5-6 and TRBJ2-5; TRBD2 matches 11 bases. The CDR3 contains 14 residues. Germline V CDR1 and CDR2: SGHDT, YYEEEE. Unmatched junction bases numbered 3, after V lost 4 bases and J lost 4 bases. Here the CDR3 DNA reads TGTGCCAGCAGCCCCGGGACTAGCGGAGAGACCCAGTACTTC. Protein: CASSPGTSGETQYF.

The gene calls are TRBV5-4 and TRBJ1-1, with D unclear. The germline CDR1 and CDR2 sequences are SGHNT and YYREEE (reference sequence). V lost 4 bases and J lost 0, with 13 bases in between. The CDR3 sequence is 15 residues long. The CDR3 coding sequence is TGTGCCAGCAGCGGCGAGGGAAAGCTGAACACTGAAGCTTTCTTT. Amino acids: CASSGEGKLNTEAFF.

This chain uses TRBV19 with TRBJ1-5, with 7 bases matching TRBD1. CDR3 length equals 14 residues. Germline CDR1 is LNHDA and CDR2 is SQIVND (reference sequence). The V and J ends lost 3 bases and 9 bases, in that order; junction bases with no gene match: 8. The CDR3 bases are TGTGCCAGTAGTATCTGGGACAGCCCTAGGCCCCAGCATTTT. Protein sequence: CASSIWDSPRPQHF.

V usage is TRBV19 and J usage is TRBJ2-1, with D perhaps matching TRBD2 (6 bases). Trimming removed 7 bases at V and 0 bases at J, with 13 bases between. In germline, CDR1 is LNHDA, CDR2 SQIVND (reference sequence). This CDR3 region has 15 residues. The CDR3 coding sequence is TGTGCCAGTAAGGTTAGCGGTGGCTCCTACAATGAGCAGTTCTTC. Translating gives CASKVSGGSYNEQFF.

Only one count was recorded for this clone. V and J are TRBV2 and TRBJ2-2; D might be TRBD1 or TRBD2, each matching 6 bases. Trimming took 10 bases from V and 1 from J, leaving 16 bases between them. This CDR3 region has 15 residues. Germline assignment: CDR1 SNHLY and CDR2 FYNNEI. CDR3 DNA sequence: TGTGCCACCAGGGGAGGATGGGTGAACACCGGGGAGCTGTTTTTT. The encoded protein is CATRGGWVNTGELFF.

This sequence joins TRBV7-6 and TRBJ2-3, with D maybe TRBD2 (5 bases). The CDR3 loop spans 15 amino acids. CDR1 is SGHVS and CDR2 is FNYEAQ in the germline V gene. Trimming took off 0 bases at V and 2 bases at J, with 9 bases between the two ends. CDR3 loop: CASSLAVLATDTQYF. The CDR3 nucleotides read TGTGCCAGCAGCTTAGCTGTTCTAGCCACAGATACGCAGTATTTT.

Details on this clone: Mismatch with germline at one junction end may stem from a read error. This chain links TRBV7-7 with TRBJ2-5, with TRBD2 matching 9 bases. This CDR3 is 15 amino acids long. Germline CDR1 and CDR2: SSHAT and FNYEAQ (reference sequence). As DNA, the CDR3 is TGTGCTAGCAGCTTTGCAAGCGGGGGGAAAGAGACCCAGTACTTC. Translating it yields CASSFASGGKETQYF.

This chain links TRBV19 with TRBJ1-2; TRBD1 aligns across 7 bases. V lost 7 bases, J lost 3 bases, and 2 bases stayed unmatched. The length of the CDR3 is 12 residues. Looked up from germline, CDR1 is LNHDA and CDR2 is SQIVND (reference sequence). The CDR3 nucleotides are TGTGCCAGTACACAGGGGCACTATGGCTACACCTTC. Translating it yields CASTQGHYGYTF.

The V gene is TRBV28, the J gene TRBJ1-4; unclear D gene. The V end lost 7 bases, the J end lost 2 bases, and 11 bases lay between the germline ends. The CDR3 runs 14 residues. Germline V CDR1 and CDR2: MDHEN, SYDVKM. CDR3 sequence reads: CASTPAGTNEKLFF. The DNA for the CDR3 is TGTGCCAGCACACCGGCGGGGACTAATGAAAAACTGTTTTTT. The variable domain in full, with the rest retrieved from reference TRBV28 and TRBJ1-4, is DVKVTQSSRYLVKRTGEKVFLECVQDMDHENMFWYRQDPGLGLRLIYFSYDVKMKEKGDIPEGYSVSREKKERFSLILESASTNQTSMYLCASTPAGTNEKLFFGSGTQLSVL.

This clone was seen many times. The CDR3 DNA follows: TGTGCCACCCAACTCCGGAACACCGGGGAGCTGTTTTTT. It codes for CATQLRNTGELFF. This chain connects TRBV2 to TRBJ2-2, with D unclear. In germline, CDR1 is SNHLY, CDR2 FYNNEI. The CDR3 is 13 amino acids. V was shortened by 10 bases and J by 1 base, with 10 bases between the two germline ends.

This clone was seen once. The genes are TRBV7-3 and TRBJ2-1, with a tentative D call TRBD2 (6 bases). The CDR3 runs to 15 residues. Germline V gene data show CDR1 as SGHTA and CDR2 as FQGTGA. The V gene lost 4 bases and the J gene lost 5 bases, with 15 bases spanning the gap. The CDR3 spells CASSSGTYTDNEQFF. The CDR3 region has the DNA TGTGCCAGCAGCTCCGGGACTTATACCGACAATGAGCAGTTCTTC. Filled out from reference TRBV7-3 and TRBJ2-1, the complete variable domain reads GAGVSQTPSNKVTEKGKYVELRCDPISGHTALYWYRQSLGQGPEFLIYFQGTGAADDSGLPNDRFFAVRPEGSVSTLKIQRTERGDSAVYLCASSSGTYTDNEQFFGPGTRLTVL.

The chain is built from TRBV5-4 and TRBJ2-4; D possibly corresponds to TRBD1 (7 bases). CDR3 length: 15 residues. The germline CDR1 and CDR2 sequences are SGHNT and YYREEE (reference sequence). Between the trimmed V and J ends, which lost 4 bases and 7 bases, there was a span of 18 bases. CDR3: CASSRLDREVNIQYF. DNA for the CDR3: TGTGCCAGCAGCCGACTAGACAGGGAGGTGAACATTCAGTACTTC.